The next 14 T cell receptor beta chains were all read from a single sample in a study of T-cell memory formation after mild COVID-19. TCRdb reanalysed the 5' RACE reads using MiXCR and keeps one entry per CDR3 protein. Of under 300,000 distinct CDR3 sequences listed, 7.5% to 9.5% were seen once; the top ten hold roughly 22%. The sample comprised PBMCs or a T cell subset sorted from them (not recorded which). The receptors shown here come from a young man who had mild COVID-19 (a few samples of this study predate the infection). Cell type and time point are not known.

This clonotype turned up a few times. This rearrangement joins TRBV12-3 or TRBV12-4 to TRBJ2-1; TRBD2 matches at 16 bases. The J segment lost 9 bases and the V segment lost 4 bases, leaving 15 bases of the junction unmatched. There are 19 residues in the CDR3. The CDR3 is CASSSMGLAGGQSSVEQFF. CDR3 nucleotides: TGTGCCAGCAGTTCCATGGGACTAGCGGGGGGGCAATCGAGCGTTGAGCAGTTCTTC.

This clonotype was counted at least ten times. The genes are TRBV12-3 or TRBV12-4 and TRBJ1-5; the D is unclear. V gave up 7 bases and J gave up 4 bases, with 11 bases separating them. The CDR3 extends over 13 amino acids. CDR3 region: CASNGGFNQPQHF. As DNA, the CDR3 is TGTGCCAGCAACGGTGGGTTTAATCAGCCCCAGCATTTT.

This clonotype was detected only a few times. V usage is TRBV12-3 or TRBV12-4 and J usage is TRBJ2-2; 13 positions agree with TRBD2. V dropped 5 bases and J dropped 4; count of bases not matched to a gene: 4. This CDR3 spans 16 amino acids. CDR3 loop: CASSRGLAGFTGELFF. The CDR3 region has the DNA TGTGCCAGCAGTCGGGGACTAGCGGGGTTCACCGGGGAGCTGTTTTTT.

This clonotype turned up a few times. The chain couples TRBV19 to TRBJ1-4; D unresolved. The V end lost 3 bases, the J end lost 6 bases, and 2 bases lay between the germline ends. This CDR3 is built from 11 residues. Germline V gives CDR1 LNHDA, CDR2 SQIVND (reference sequence). CDR3 sequence reads: CASSIDEKLFF. DNA for the CDR3: TGTGCCAGTAGTATTGATGAAAAACTGTTTTTT.

This clonotype came up many times. The V call is TRBV6-2 or TRBV6-3, the J call TRBJ2-1; D is undetermined. The germline V gene encodes CDR1 MNHEY and CDR2 SVGEGT. Trimming shortened V by 4 bases and J by 6 bases, and 4 bases separated the two germline ends. The length of the CDR3 is 11 residues. CDR3 nucleotide sequence: TGTGCCAGCAGTTCCGGCAATGAGCAGTTCTTC. Protein: CASSSGNEQFF.

The sample holds many counts of this clonotype. The chain links TRBV7-2 to TRBJ2-3; D possibly matches TRBD1 or TRBD2 (6 bases each). This CDR3 contains 15 residues. V gave up 0 bases and J gave up 7 bases, with 14 bases separating them. CDR1 and CDR2 from the germline V gene are SGHTA and FQGNSA. The CDR3 spells CASSLASGAPNTQYF. DNA of the CDR3: TGTGCCAGCAGCTTAGCATCGGGGGCCCCTAATACGCAGTATTTT.

A few counts support this clonotype. The chain carries TRBV5-1 and TRBJ1-6; D is unclear. CDR1 is SGHRS, CDR2 YFSETQ, per germline. The CDR3 runs to 15 residues. The germline V and J ends were trimmed by 0 bases and 1 base, with 5 bases remaining between them. The CDR3 is CASSLELSYNSPLHF. The DNA for the CDR3 is TGCGCCAGCAGCTTGGAGTTGTCCTATAATTCACCCCTCCACTTT. The full variable domain, its missing parts supplied by reference TRBV5-1 and TRBJ1-6, is KAGVTQTPRYLIKTRGQQVTLSCSPISGHRSVSWYQQTPGQGLQFLFEYFSETQRNKGNFPGRFSGRQFSNSRSEMNVSTLELGDSALYLCASSLELSYNSPLHFGNGTRLTVT.

This clonotype appeared many times. The chain joins TRBV5-1 to TRBJ2-7; 8 nucleotides agree with TRBD1. Germline V lookup: CDR1 SGHRS, CDR2 YFSETQ. The ends lost 5 bases at V and 6 bases at J; junction bases unmatched: 10. The CDR3 extends over 14 amino acids. In DNA, the CDR3 is TGCGCCAGCAGAGCCGACAGGGGATTTCGCGAGCAGTACTTC. This translates into CASRADRGFREQYF.

This clonotype was counted between two and nine times. This sequence joins TRBV5-4 and TRBJ2-3; maybe TRBD1 (5 bases). The CDR3 length is 14 residues. V lost 0 bases to trimming and J lost 2 bases, with 7 bases between them. The germline gives CDR1 SGHNT, CDR2 YYREEE (reference sequence). CDR3 nucleotide sequence: TGTGCCAGCAGCTTGGAAGGGGTCACAGATACGCAGTATTTT. This codes for CASSLEGVTDTQYF.

This sequence joins TRBV20-1 and TRBJ1-3; D unclear. Germline V CDR1 and CDR2: DFQATT, SNEGSKA (reference sequence). The CDR3 totals 13 residues. Trimming took off 6 bases at V and 4 bases at J, with 13 bases between the two ends. CDR3 nucleotides: TGCAGTGCCCATCACGGGTCAGGAAACACCATATATTTT. Residues: CSAHHGSGNTIYF.

In nucleotides, the CDR3 is TGTGCCAGCAGTGGGGCCAGGGAGGGCACTGAAGCTTTCTTT. This gives the protein CASSGAREGTEAFF. This chain links TRBV2 with TRBJ1-1; tentative D call: TRBD1 (5 bases). This CDR3 contains 14 residues. The germline V gene has CDR1 SNHLY and CDR2 FYNNEI. V was trimmed by 4 bases and J by 4 bases, leaving 13 bases between them.

This rearrangement joins TRBV5-5 to TRBJ1-2, with 7 bases fitting TRBD1. Germline V gene lookup returns CDR1 SGHKS and CDR2 YYEKEE (reference sequence). The V and J ends lost 4 bases and 3 bases, in that order; junction bases with no gene match: 9. The CDR3 covers 15 residues. The CDR3 sequence is CASSATGSRDYGYTF. For the CDR3, the DNA is TGTGCCAGCAGCGCGACAGGGTCGCGTGACTATGGCTACACCTTC. Full variable domain (missing parts from reference TRBV5-5 and TRBJ1-2): DAGVTQSPTHLIKTRGQQVTLRCSPISGHKSVSWYQQVLGQGPQFIFQYYEKEERGRGNFPDRFSARQFPNYSSELNVNALLLGDSALYLCASSATGSRDYGYTFGSGTRLTVV.

This clonotype has only a few counts. The CDR3 loop reads CASSLTTDHANTGELFF. Here the CDR3 DNA reads TGTGCCAGCAGCTTAACCACAGACCACGCGAACACCGGGGAGCTGTTTTTT. The chain has TRBV7-3 and TRBJ2-2; D gene uncertain. In germline, CDR1 is SGHTA, CDR2 FQGTGA. The CDR3 extends over 17 amino acids. The V end was cut by 0 bases, the J end by 0 bases, with 11 bases between.

The J gene is TRBJ2-2, the V gene TRBV4-1; no definite D call. V was shortened by 2 bases and J by 0 bases, with 10 bases between the two germline ends. Germline V CDR1 and CDR2: MGHRA, YSYEKL. The CDR3 length is 16 residues. The CDR3 DNA is TGCGCCAGCAGCCAAATGGTTGGCCCGAACACCGGGGAGCTGTTTTTT. Translated: CASSQMVGPNTGELFF.